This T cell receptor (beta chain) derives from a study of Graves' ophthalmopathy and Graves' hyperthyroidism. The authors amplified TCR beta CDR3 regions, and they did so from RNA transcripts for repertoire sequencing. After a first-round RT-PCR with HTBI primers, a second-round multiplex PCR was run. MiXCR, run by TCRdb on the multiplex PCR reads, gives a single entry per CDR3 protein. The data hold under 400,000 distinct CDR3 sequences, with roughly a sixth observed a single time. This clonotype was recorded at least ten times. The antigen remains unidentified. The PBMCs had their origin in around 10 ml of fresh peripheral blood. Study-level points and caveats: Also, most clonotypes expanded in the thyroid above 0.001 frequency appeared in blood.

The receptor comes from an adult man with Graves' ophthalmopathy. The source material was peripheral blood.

The CDR3 here is CASSVRRGSDEQYF. The CDR3 nucleotides are TGCGCCAGCAGCGTCCGCAGGGGGAGCGACGAGCAGTACTTC. The V gene is TRBV5-1, the J gene TRBJ2-7; TRBD1 matches at 7 bases. CDR1 is SGHRS and CDR2 is YFSETQ in the germline V gene. This CDR3 has 14 residues. Trimming cost V 4 bases and J 5 bases; bases outside gene matches: 9.